This entry features one T cell receptor beta chain sequence. Authors' analysis steps: It was from reference gene primer amplification that nucleated cell counts were estimated. The method was immunoSEQ multiplex PCR; TCRdb's version includes in-frame clones alone and lacks a portion of them. For V, J and clone size, that table is used; D and trimming come from the DNA. The sample lists about 300,000 clones; roughly 90% were seen once. The sample originates from a study of blood T cell repertoires in COVID-19. Study at large: Acute and convalescent COVID-19 samples came from the United States, Italy and Spain.

The CDR3 sequence is 15 residues long. After removal of 3 bases from V and 5 bases from J, the junction contained 7 bases not matched to a gene. CDR1 and CDR2 from the germline V gene are LNHDA and SQIVND (reference sequence). The genes are TRBV19 and TRBJ2-3, with 8 positions matching TRBD2. This clonotype was sampled from a man aged 18 to 35 who had recovered from COVID-19. The sequenced sample consisted of peripheral blood. CDR3 in DNA: TGTGCCAGTAGTATCACAGACCTAGCGGGAGATACGCAGTATTTT. It encodes CASSITDLAGDTQYF.